What follows are 16 T cell receptor beta chains derived from one specimen sequenced in a study of shared clonotypes between healthy human individuals. Clones were read by immunoSEQ multiplex PCR, and TCRdb kept only the in-frame ones, dropping some. The sample has about 670,000 clones, about two thirds seen once. Sequenced input: memory CD4+ T cells sorted from blood. Stated subset: CD45RA-negative fraction. The receptors were gathered from a woman under 40 in good health.

This rearrangement joins TRBV6-5 to TRBJ2-7; the match to TRBD1 covers 7 bases. The CDR3 is 13 amino acids. V lost 5 bases to trimming and J lost 0 bases; unmatched junction nucleotides: 1. Germline V CDR1 and CDR2: MNHEY, SVGAGI. CDR3 coding DNA: TGTGCCAGCAGTCACAGGGGCTCCTACGAGCAGTACTTC. Its protein is CASSHRGSYEQYF.

This clone showed up just a few times. This chain uses TRBV11-2 with TRBJ2-7; D is perhaps TRBD1 (5 bases). Looked up from germline, CDR1 is SGHAT and CDR2 is FQNNGV. This CDR3 spans 15 amino acids. V gave up 5 bases and J gave up 3 bases, with 17 bases separating them. The CDR3 protein is CASSPRWGKGYEQYF. CDR3 DNA: TGTGCCAGCAGCCCAAGATGGGGCAAGGGCTACGAGCAGTACTTC.

The chain uses TRBV11-2 and TRBJ1-1; unclear D gene. This CDR3 comprises 14 residues. Trimming shortened V by 5 bases and J by 6 bases, and 16 bases separated the two germline ends. Germline CDR1 SGHAT, CDR2 FQNNGV. The CDR3 nucleotides are TGTGCCAGCAGCAGCAACTCGAGGAGCGCTGAAGCTTTCTTT. Translated, it gives CASSSNSRSAEAFF.

V gene TRBV5-1 combines with J gene TRBJ2-3, with D possibly TRBD1 on 5 matching bases. This CDR3 has 14 amino acids. The germline V and J ends were trimmed by 7 bases and 2 bases, with 14 bases remaining between them. CDR1 and CDR2 from the germline V gene are SGHRS and YFSETQ. DNA for the CDR3: TGCGCCAGCGCTCAGGGAACCACCACAGATACGCAGTATTTT. Residues: CASAQGTTTDTQYF.

The CDR3 region is CASIRPPGTEAFF. The CDR3 region has the DNA TGTGCCAGCATCCGCCCCCCGGGAACTGAAGCTTTCTTT. V is TRBV6-1 and J is TRBJ1-1; the D is unclear. Looked up from germline, CDR1 is MNHNS and CDR2 is SASEGT. Trimming removed 7 bases from V and 5 bases from J, with 14 bases in between. The CDR3 extends over 13 amino acids.

The chain combines TRBV15 with TRBJ1-2; D is uncertain. Germline V gene data show CDR1 as LNHNV and CDR2 as YYDKDF (reference sequence). The CDR3 consists of 17 residues. Trimming took 2 bases from V and 2 from J, leaving 18 bases between them. CDR3 sequence (DNA): TGTGCCACCAGCAGATTACAAGGGTTGACCCAAAACTATGGCTACACCTTC. Residues: CATSRLQGLTQNYGYTF.

This clone came up many times. The chain recombines TRBV10-2 with TRBJ2-2, with a weak D call TRBD2 (6 bases). This CDR3 has 15 amino acids. Germline V lookup: CDR1 WSHSY, CDR2 SAAADI. The V and J ends lost 6 bases and 0 bases respectively, with 11 bases between them. For the CDR3, the DNA is TGCGCCAGCAGCGGGACTTTCCCGAACACCGGGGAGCTGTTTTTT. Its translation is CASSGTFPNTGELFF.

The chain couples TRBV15 to TRBJ1-1; D is undetermined. V lost 0 bases to trimming and J lost 0 bases, with 14 bases between them. The CDR3 extends over 17 amino acids. The germline V gene has CDR1 LNHNV and CDR2 YYDKDF (reference sequence). CDR3 coding DNA: TGTGCCACCAGCAGAGATCATTTCGCCAACCTGAACACTGAAGCTTTCTTT. It encodes CATSRDHFANLNTEAFF.

This clone is a singleton in its sample. The chain is built from TRBV2 and TRBJ2-1; 13 bases map to TRBD2. With V trimmed by 6 bases and J by 7 bases, 9 bases remained unmatched. The V gene's germline CDR1 is SNHLY and CDR2 FYNNEI. The CDR3 length is 16 residues. The CDR3 spells CASRRGLAGEGNEQFF. CDR3 bases: TGTGCCAGCAGGAGAGGACTAGCGGGAGAGGGAAATGAGCAGTTCTTC.

This sequence joins TRBV7-2 and TRBJ2-1, with 10 bases that match TRBD2. The ends lost 3 bases at V and 7 bases at J; junction bases unmatched: 9. The CDR3 has 16 amino acids. Germline CDR1 SGHTA, CDR2 FQGNSA. The CDR3 protein is CASSLGSGRVKNEQFF. For the CDR3, the DNA is TGTGCCAGCAGCTTGGGGAGCGGGAGGGTCAAGAATGAGCAGTTCTTC.

This chain connects TRBV5-4 to TRBJ1-3; weak D call: TRBD1 (5 bases). With 3 bases removed from V and 0 bases from J, the gap between germline ends came to 13 bases. Germline V lookup: CDR1 SGHNT, CDR2 YYREEE (reference sequence). The CDR3 loop spans 16 amino acids. Written as DNA, the CDR3 is TGTGCCAGCAGCTCGGGGGACCGCTACTCTGGAAACACCATATATTTT. Translated, it gives CASSSGDRYSGNTIYF. The full variable domain, rest sourced from reference TRBV5-4 and TRBJ1-3, is ETGVTQSPTHLIKTRGQQVTLRCSSQSGHNTVSWYQQALGQGPQFIFQYYREEENGRGNFPPRFSGLQFPNYSSELNVNALELDDSALYLCASSSGDRYSGNTIYFGEGSWLTVV.

This clone was seen more than once but under ten times. This chain uses TRBV19 with TRBJ1-5, with D perhaps TRBD1 (5 bases). There are 15 residues in the CDR3. V was cut by 5 bases and J by 5 bases, with 16 bases left in between. The germline CDR1 and CDR2 sequences are LNHDA and SQIVND (reference sequence). For the CDR3, the DNA is TGTGCCAGTAGTCGGGACGGACATTGGTATCAGCCCCAGCATTTT. Encoded protein: CASSRDGHWYQPQHF. Variable domain in full (rest from reference TRBV19 and TRBJ1-5): DGGITQSPKYLFRKEGQNVTLSCEQNLNHDAMYWYRQDPGQGLRLIYYSQIVNDFQKGDIAEGYSVSREKKESFPLTVTSAQKNPTAFYLCASSRDGHWYQPQHFGDGTRLSIL.

This sequence joins TRBV11-2 and TRBJ2-7; the match to TRBD1 covers 7 bases. The CDR3 loop spans 15 amino acids. Germline CDR1 is SGHAT and CDR2 is FQNNGV. V was pared by 4 bases and J by 5 bases, with 11 bases of the junction left unmatched. The CDR3 here is CASSSLDRNPHEQYF. The DNA of the CDR3 is TGTGCCAGCAGCTCGTTGGACAGGAATCCCCACGAGCAGTACTTC.

This clone was counted ten times or more. The chain couples TRBV6-1 to TRBJ1-5, with D possibly being TRBD1 (6 bases). This CDR3 has 16 amino acids. The germline CDR1 and CDR2 sequences are MNHNS and SASEGT. V was clipped by 4 bases and J by 5 bases, with 18 bases between them. Here the CDR3 DNA reads TGTGCCAGCAGTGGAAAAAGACAGGCGAGGGATCAGCCCCAGCATTTT. As protein: CASSGKRQARDQPQHF.

With respect to this clone: Other DNA sequences in the same sample also yield this CDR3. The chain is built from TRBV10-3 and TRBJ2-7; D gene ambiguous. Trimming left V 4 bases short and J 0 bases short, with 4 bases between. Germline V CDR1 and CDR2: ENHRY, SYGVKD. This CDR3 spans 12 amino acids. This CDR3 is CAISGSSYEQYF. The CDR3 region has the DNA TGTGCCATCAGTGGAAGCTCCTACGAGCAGTACTTC.

The chain combines TRBV28 with TRBJ2-1; 10 bases match TRBD2. Germline assignment: CDR1 MDHEN and CDR2 SYDVKM. This CDR3 contains 19 residues. Germline trimming cut 5 bases from V and 0 bases from J; bases unmatched to any gene: 13. CDR3 sequence reads: CASSPGLAGVFHSYNEQFF. CDR3 DNA sequence: TGTGCCAGCAGTCCCGGGCTAGCGGGAGTCTTTCACTCCTACAATGAGCAGTTCTTC.